This T cell receptor beta chain came from a study of cytomegalovirus exposure and HLA in healthy donors. Study-wide findings and caveats: In vitro, three CMV-associated chains proved specific for CMV antigens.

There are a few counts of this clone. Its matching antigen is unknown. Amplification used 60 Vbeta primers and 13 Jbeta primers. Produced via immunoSEQ multiplex PCR; TCRdb's table is partial and in-frame only. The table lists approximately 140,000 clones, 70% to 80% of them singletons. The CDR3 has 14 residues. The germline V gene encodes CDR1 SEHNR and CDR2 FQNEAQ (reference sequence). V lost 5 bases and J 2 bases, leaving 12 bases between the germline ends. The clonotype comes from a human donor in good health. This chain uses TRBV7-9 with TRBJ1-1; tentatively, D is TRBD1 (6 bases). Sequenced input: PBMCs. CDR3 loop: CASSPWTENTEAFF. The CDR3 nucleotides are TGTGCCAGCAGCCCGTGGACAGAAAACACTGAAGCTTTCTTT.